This T cell receptor beta chain appears in the sequencing data of a study of blood T cell repertoires in COVID-19. Study overall: Sites in the United States, Italy and Spain provided acute and convalescent COVID-19 samples. The analysed material was cDNA or gDNA that came from T cells, B-cell-depleted T cells, or PBMCs.

In this sample, this clone turned up a few times. Per the original methods: Amplification of reference gene primers provided the estimated nucleated cell counts. Only in-frame clones appear in the TCRdb table, and some are missing; sequencing was by immunoSEQ multiplex PCR. The V and J calls and clone size are taken from that table; D and trimming were inferred from the DNA. The table has roughly 250,000 clones, about 89% seen once. Trimming took 6 bases from V and 6 from J; bases not matched to a gene: 8. The CDR3 covers 14 residues. From germline, CDR1 is MDHEN and CDR2 SYDVKM. V usage is TRBV28 and J usage is TRBJ1-5; 7 nucleotides line up with TRBD1. The clonotype was recovered from a man in his thirties or forties with acute or convalescent COVID-19. Specimen: peripheral blood. CDR3 bases: TGTGCCAGCAGCCAACAGACAGGGCTTCAGCCCCAGCATTTT. It yields the protein CASSQQTGLQPQHF.